The entry below gives a single T cell receptor beta chain sequence along with its context. The data were obtained in a study of T-cell reconstitution after alpha-beta-depleted transplantation in children. Germline CDR1 and CDR2: SEHNR and FQNEAQ (reference sequence). Trimming took 5 bases from V and 4 from J, leaving 6 bases between them. CDR3 length equals 12 residues. Molecular barcoding with unique molecular identifiers was used for the TCRbeta library. TCRdb reprocessed the PCR reads with MiXCR, giving one entry per CDR3 protein. This sample yields fewer than 550,000 distinct CDR3 sequences, of which roughly 11% are seen a single time; approximately 14% belongs to the top ten.

The J gene is TRBJ1-3, the V gene TRBV7-9; no definite D call. The sequence derives from a female patient between 2 and 15 years old who had a stem cell transplant for aplastic anemia, so the T cells may come from the graft donor. Sequences were derived from PBMCs, mostly from graft donor cells, sampled 180 days after TCRalphabeta/CD19-depleted stem cell transplant. CDR3 DNA: TGTGCCAGCAGCGATTACGGAAACACCATATATTTT. Protein: CASSDYGNTIYF.